These 2 T cell receptor beta chains were sequenced from one sample in a study of PD-1 blockade in classical Hodgkin lymphoma. The assay was immunoSEQ multiplex PCR, and TCRdb's table has in-frame clones only and misses some. The sample yields roughly 24,000 clones, 81% seen once. The sample's time point: cycle 4 day 1 (C4D1), after about 6 weeks of nivolumab. No patient escaped relapse after autologous stem cell transplantation, and brentuximab vedotin exposure varied. Sequencing was performed on peripheral blood mononuclear cells (PBMCs), taken before the fourth cycle of nivolumab. The receptors were sampled from a human donor with classical Hodgkin lymphoma.

In this sample, this clone turned up a few times. The chain is built from TRBV7-9 and TRBJ2-1, with a possible D match to TRBD1 (6 bases). Germline V CDR1 and CDR2: SEHNR, FQNEAQ (reference sequence). Trimming took 7 bases from V and 8 from J, leaving 12 bases between them. The CDR3 consists of 12 residues. The CDR3: CASTHRVDEQFF. DNA of the CDR3: TGTGCCAGCACCCACAGGGTTGATGAGCAGTTCTTC.

The chain has TRBV7-9 and TRBJ2-1; D is ambiguous. V lost 1 base and J lost 7, with 2 bases in between. The CDR3 spans 11 residues. Germline CDR1 and CDR2: SEHNR and FQNEAQ (reference sequence). DNA for the CDR3: TGTGCCAGCAGCTTAGGGAATGAGCAGTTCTTC. This encodes CASSLGNEQFF.